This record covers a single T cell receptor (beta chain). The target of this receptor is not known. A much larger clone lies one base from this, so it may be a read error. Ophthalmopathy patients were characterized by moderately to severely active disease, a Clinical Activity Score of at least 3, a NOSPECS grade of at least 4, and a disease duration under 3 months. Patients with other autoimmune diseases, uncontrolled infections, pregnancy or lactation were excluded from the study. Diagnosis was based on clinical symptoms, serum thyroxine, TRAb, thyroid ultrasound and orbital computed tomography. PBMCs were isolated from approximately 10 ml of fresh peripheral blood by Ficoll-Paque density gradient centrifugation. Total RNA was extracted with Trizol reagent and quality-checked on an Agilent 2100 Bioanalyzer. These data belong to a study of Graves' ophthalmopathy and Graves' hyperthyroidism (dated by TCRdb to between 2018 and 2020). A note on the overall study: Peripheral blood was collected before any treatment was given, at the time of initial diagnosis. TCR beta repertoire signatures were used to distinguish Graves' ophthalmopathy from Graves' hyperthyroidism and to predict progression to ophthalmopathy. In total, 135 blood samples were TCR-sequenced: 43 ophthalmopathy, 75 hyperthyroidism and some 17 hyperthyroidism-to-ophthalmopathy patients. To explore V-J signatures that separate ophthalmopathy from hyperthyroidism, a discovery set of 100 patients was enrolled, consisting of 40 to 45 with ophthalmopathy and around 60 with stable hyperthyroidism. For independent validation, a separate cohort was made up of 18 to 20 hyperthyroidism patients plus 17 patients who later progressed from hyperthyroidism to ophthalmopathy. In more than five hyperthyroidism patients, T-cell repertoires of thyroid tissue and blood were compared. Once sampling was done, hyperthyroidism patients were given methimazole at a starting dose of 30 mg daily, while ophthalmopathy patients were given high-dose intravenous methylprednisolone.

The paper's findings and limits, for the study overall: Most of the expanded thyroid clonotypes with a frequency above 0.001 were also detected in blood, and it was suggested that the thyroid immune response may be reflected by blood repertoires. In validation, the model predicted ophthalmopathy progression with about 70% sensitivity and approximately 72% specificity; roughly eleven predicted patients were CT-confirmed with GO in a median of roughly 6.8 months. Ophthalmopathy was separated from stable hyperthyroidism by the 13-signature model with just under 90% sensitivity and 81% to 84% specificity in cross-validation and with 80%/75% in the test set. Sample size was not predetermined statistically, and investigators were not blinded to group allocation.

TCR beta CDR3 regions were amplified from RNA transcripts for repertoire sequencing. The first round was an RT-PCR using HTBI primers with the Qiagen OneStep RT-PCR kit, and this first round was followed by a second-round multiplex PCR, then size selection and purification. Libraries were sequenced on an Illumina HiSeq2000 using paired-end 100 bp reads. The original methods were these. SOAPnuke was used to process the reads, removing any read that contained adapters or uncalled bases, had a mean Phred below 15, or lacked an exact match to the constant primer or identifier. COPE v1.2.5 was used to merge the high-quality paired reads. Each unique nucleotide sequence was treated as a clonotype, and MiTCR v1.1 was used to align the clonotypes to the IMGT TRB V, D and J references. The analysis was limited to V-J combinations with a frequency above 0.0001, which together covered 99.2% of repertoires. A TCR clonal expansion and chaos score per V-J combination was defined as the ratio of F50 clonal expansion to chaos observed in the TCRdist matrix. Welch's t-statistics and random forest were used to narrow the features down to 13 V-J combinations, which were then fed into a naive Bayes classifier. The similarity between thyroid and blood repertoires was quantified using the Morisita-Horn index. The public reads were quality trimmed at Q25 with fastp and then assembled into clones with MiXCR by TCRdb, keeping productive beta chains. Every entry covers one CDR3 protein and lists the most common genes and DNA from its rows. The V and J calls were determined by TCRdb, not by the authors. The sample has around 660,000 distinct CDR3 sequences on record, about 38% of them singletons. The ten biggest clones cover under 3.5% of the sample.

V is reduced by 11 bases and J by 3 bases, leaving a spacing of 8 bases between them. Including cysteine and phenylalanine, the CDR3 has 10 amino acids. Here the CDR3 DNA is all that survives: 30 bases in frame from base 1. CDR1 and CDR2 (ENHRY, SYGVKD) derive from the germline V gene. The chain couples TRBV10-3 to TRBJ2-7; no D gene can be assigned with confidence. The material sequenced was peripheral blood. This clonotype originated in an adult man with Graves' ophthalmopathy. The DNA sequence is TGTGCCGTGCCAGTCTACGAGCAGTACTTC. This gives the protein CAVPVYEQYF.